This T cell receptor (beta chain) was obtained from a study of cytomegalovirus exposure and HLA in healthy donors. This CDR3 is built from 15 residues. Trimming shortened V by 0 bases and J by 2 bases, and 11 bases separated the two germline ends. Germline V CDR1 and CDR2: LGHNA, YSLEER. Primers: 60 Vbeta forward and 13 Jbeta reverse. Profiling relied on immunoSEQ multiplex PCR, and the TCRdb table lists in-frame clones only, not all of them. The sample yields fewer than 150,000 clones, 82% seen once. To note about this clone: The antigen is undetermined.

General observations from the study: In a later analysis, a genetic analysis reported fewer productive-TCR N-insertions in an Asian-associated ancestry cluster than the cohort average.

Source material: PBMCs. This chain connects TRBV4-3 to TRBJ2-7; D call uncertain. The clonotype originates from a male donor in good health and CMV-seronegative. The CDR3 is CASSQDRSYAYEQYF. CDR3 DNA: TGCGCCAGCAGCCAAGATCGAAGCTATGCCTACGAGCAGTACTTC.